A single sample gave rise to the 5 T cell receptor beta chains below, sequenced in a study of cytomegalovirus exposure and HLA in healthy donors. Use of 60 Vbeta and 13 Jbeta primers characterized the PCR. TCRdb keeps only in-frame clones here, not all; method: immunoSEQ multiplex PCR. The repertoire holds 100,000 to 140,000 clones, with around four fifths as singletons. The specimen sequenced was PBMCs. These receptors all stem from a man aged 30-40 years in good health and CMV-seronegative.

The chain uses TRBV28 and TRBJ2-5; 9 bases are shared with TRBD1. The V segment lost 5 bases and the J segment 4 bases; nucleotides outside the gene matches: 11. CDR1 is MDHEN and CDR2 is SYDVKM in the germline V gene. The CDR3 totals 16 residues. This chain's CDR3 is CASSPRTGAYLETQYF. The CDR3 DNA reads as TGTGCCAGCAGTCCAAGGACAGGGGCGTATTTAGAGACCCAGTACTTC. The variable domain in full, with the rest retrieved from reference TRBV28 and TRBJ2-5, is DVKVTQSSRYLVKRTGEKVFLECVQDMDHENMFWYRQDPGLGLRLIYFSYDVKMKEKGDIPEGYSVSREKKERFSLILESASTNQTSMYLCASSPRTGAYLETQYFGPGTRLLVL.

CDR3: CASGGGGTTDTQYF. The DNA for the CDR3 is TGTGCTAGTGGGGGAGGGGGGACCACAGATACGCAGTATTTT. V usage is TRBV12-5 and J usage is TRBJ2-3, with D perhaps matching TRBD2 (7 bases). V lost 6 bases, J lost 2 bases, and 12 bases lay in between. CDR3 length: 14 residues. Germline values: CDR1 LGHNT, CDR2 FRNRAP.

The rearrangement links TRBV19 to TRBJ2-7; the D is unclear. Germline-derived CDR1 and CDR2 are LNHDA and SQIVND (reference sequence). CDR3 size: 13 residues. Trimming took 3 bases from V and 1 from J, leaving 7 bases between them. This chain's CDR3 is CASSIVSSYEQYF. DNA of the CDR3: TGTGCCAGTAGTATCGTGTCTTCCTACGAGCAGTACTTC.

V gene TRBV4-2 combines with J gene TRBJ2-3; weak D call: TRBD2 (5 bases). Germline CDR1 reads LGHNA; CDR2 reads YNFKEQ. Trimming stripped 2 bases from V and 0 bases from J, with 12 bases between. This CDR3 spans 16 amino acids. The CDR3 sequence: CASSQPLAASTDTQYF. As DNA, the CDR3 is TGTGCCAGCAGCCAACCCCTAGCAGCTAGCACAGATACGCAGTATTTT.

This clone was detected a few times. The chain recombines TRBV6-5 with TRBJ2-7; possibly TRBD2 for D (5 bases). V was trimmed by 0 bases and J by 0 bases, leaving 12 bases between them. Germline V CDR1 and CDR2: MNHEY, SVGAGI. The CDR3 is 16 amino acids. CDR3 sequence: CASSYSSGGSSYEQYF. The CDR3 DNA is TGTGCCAGCAGTTACTCGAGTGGTGGGAGCTCCTACGAGCAGTACTTC.